The 14 T cell receptor beta chains below all came from one sample that was sequenced in a study of T cells in Graves' hyperthyroidism and ophthalmopathy. Researchers amplified the TCR beta CDR3 regions from RNA transcripts. HTBI primers were used for first-round RT-PCR of the TCR CDR3. TCRdb used MiXCR to reprocess the multiplex PCR reads, holding one entry per CDR3 protein. The repertoire holds approximately 370,000 distinct CDR3 sequences, with 15% to 20% as singletons. Sequenced: blood. The receptors come from a young woman with Graves' hyperthyroidism that later progressed to Graves' ophthalmopathy.

In this sample, this clonotype turned up many times. The genes are TRBV7-9 and TRBJ2-2; D not certain. The CDR3 has 15 residues. V lost 1 base, J lost 0 bases, and 6 bases lay in between. Germline CDR1 SEHNR, CDR2 FQNEAQ (reference sequence). The CDR3 loop is CASSLGEANTGELFF. CDR3 DNA: TGTGCCAGCAGCTTAGGAGAGGCGAACACCGGGGAGCTGTTTTTT.

The chain combines TRBV24-1 with TRBJ2-5; TRBD2 matches at 10 bases. Germline trimming cut 4 bases from V and 2 bases from J; bases unmatched to any gene: 3. Germline V gene sequence: CDR1 KGHDR, CDR2 SFDVKD. The CDR3 is made up of 15 amino acids. CDR3 loop: CATSDLAGDQETQYF. CDR3 in DNA: TGTGCCACCAGTGACCTAGCGGGAGATCAAGAGACCCAGTACTTC.

This clonotype was found many times. CDR3 nucleotide sequence: TGTGCCTCAAGATCGGGACACGCAATGAACACTGAAGCTTTCTTT. Translation gives CASRSGHAMNTEAFF. V usage is TRBV30 and J usage is TRBJ1-1, with D maybe TRBD1 (6 bases). CDR1 GTSNPN and CDR2 SVGIG come from the germline V gene (reference sequence). The V gene lost 7 bases and the J gene lost 0 bases, with 18 bases spanning the gap. The CDR3 consists of 15 residues.

This clonotype was seen many times. This sequence joins TRBV5-1 and TRBJ2-1; the match to TRBD2 covers 10 bases. This CDR3 has 15 amino acids. Germline V gives CDR1 SGHRS, CDR2 YFSETQ. Losses at the gene ends were 2 bases for V and 8 bases for J; bases not matched to a gene: 7. This chain's CDR3 is CASSLGTSVIYEQFF. CDR3 sequence (DNA): TGCGCCAGCAGCTTAGGGACTAGCGTGATTTATGAGCAGTTCTTC. Based on the CDR3 plus reference TRBV5-1 and TRBJ2-1, the full variable domain is KAGVTQTPRYLIKTRGQQVTLSCSPISGHRSVSWYQQTPGQGLQFLFEYFSETQRNKGNFPGRFSGRQFSNSRSEMNVSTLELGDSALYLCASSLGTSVIYEQFFGPGTRLTVL.

This clonotype was detected ten times or more. The gene calls are TRBV27 and TRBJ2-1, with 7 bases lining up with TRBD2. The germline gives CDR1 MNHEY, CDR2 SMNVEV (reference sequence). V shed 1 base and J 8 bases; nucleotides not matched to a gene: 5. The CDR3 is 14 residues long. The CDR3 loop is CASSLFVGGDEQFF. DNA for the CDR3: TGTGCCAGCAGTTTATTTGTGGGGGGGGATGAGCAGTTCTTC.

CDR3 sequence (DNA): TGTGCCAGCAGCCCCCGCCTCTACGAGCAGTACTTC. This encodes CASSPRLYEQYF. The chain joins TRBV5-8 to TRBJ2-7; D unresolved. The germline CDR1 and CDR2 sequences are SGHTS and YDEGEE. This CDR3 comprises 12 residues. The germline V and J ends were trimmed by 4 bases and 3 bases, with 8 bases remaining between them.

This clonotype was observed many times. The chain combines TRBV18 with TRBJ2-1; possibly TRBD2 for D (5 bases). The CDR3 runs 16 residues. Between the trimmed V and J ends, which lost 2 bases and 6 bases, there was a span of 17 bases. Germline V lookup: CDR1 KGHSH, CDR2 LQKENI. This CDR3 is CASSPDSGFGGNEQFF. CDR3 nucleotides: TGTGCCAGCTCACCAGATTCGGGTTTTGGAGGCAATGAGCAGTTCTTC.

The chain uses TRBV20-1 and TRBJ1-2; unclear D gene. Per germline, CDR1 DFQATT and CDR2 SNEGSKA (reference sequence). This CDR3 region has 13 residues. With 6 bases removed from V and 0 bases from J, the gap between germline ends came to 11 bases. The CDR3 loop is CSAISSTNYGYTF. The CDR3 DNA sequence: TGCAGTGCCATTTCGTCTACTAACTATGGCTACACCTTC.

The table lists this clonotype with many counts. V gene TRBV6-1 combines with J gene TRBJ2-5, with 7 bases aligning to TRBD2. The CDR3 loop spans 13 amino acids. Germline trimming cut 5 bases from V and 4 bases from J; bases unmatched to any gene: 4. Germline assignment: CDR1 MNHNS and CDR2 SASEGT. CDR3 nucleotide sequence: TGTGCCAGCAGTAAACTAGCGAGAGAGACCCAGTACTTC. Translation gives CASSKLARETQYF.

The sample holds many counts of this clonotype. V usage is TRBV2 and J usage is TRBJ2-7; TRBD1 might be the D (5 bases). CDR1 is SNHLY and CDR2 is FYNNEI in the germline V gene. The CDR3 is 13 amino acids. The V end lost 6 bases, the J end lost 6 bases, and 15 bases lay between the germline ends. In DNA, the CDR3 is TGTGCCAGCAGCACAAATAGGGGCGGCGAGCAGTACTTC. Translation: CASSTNRGGEQYF.

The CDR3 nucleotides are TGTGCCAGCAGTGGGGGGCCCGCCCCTATGAACACTGAAGCTTTCTTT. This codes for CASSGGPAPMNTEAFF. The gene calls are TRBV9 and TRBJ1-1; a weak D match, TRBD1 (6 bases). V was cut by 5 bases and J by 0 bases, with 17 bases left in between. The CDR3 totals 16 residues. Germline V lookup: CDR1 SGDLS, CDR2 YYNGEE.

Turning to this clonotype: A clone one base away is much larger, so this may be a read error. This chain connects TRBV4-1 to TRBJ1-6, with D hard to call. Germline V lookup: CDR1 MGHRA, CDR2 YSYEKL. This CDR3 contains 16 residues. Trimming took 3 bases from V and 2 from J, leaving 11 bases between them. CDR3 loop: CASSHGAVAYNSPLHF. The DNA for the CDR3 is TGCGCCAGCAGCCACGGAGCGGTAGCCTATAATTCACCCCTCCACTTT.

There are many counts of this clonotype. The rearrangement uses TRBV28 and TRBJ2-7; TRBD1 matches at 8 bases. The CDR3 runs 14 residues. Trimming removed 6 bases from V and 3 bases from J; junction bases left unmatched: 7. In germline, CDR1 is MDHEN, CDR2 SYDVKM. CDR3 in amino acids: CASREQGGLYEQYF. The DNA of the CDR3 is TGTGCCAGCAGGGAACAGGGGGGCCTCTACGAGCAGTACTTC.

The chain uses TRBV9 and TRBJ2-3; TRBD2 agrees at 8 bases. Trimming at V came to 4 bases and at J to 2 bases, leaving 6 bases not matched to a gene. Germline V gene lookup returns CDR1 SGDLS and CDR2 YYNGEE. The CDR3 has 15 amino acids. The CDR3 here is CASSPRGALTDTQYF. The CDR3 DNA reads TGTGCCAGCAGCCCGCGGGGGGCCCTCACAGATACGCAGTATTTT.